These 22 T cell receptor beta chains were all obtained from the same sample, sequenced in a study of cytomegalovirus exposure and HLA in healthy donors (dated by TCRdb to 2017 to 2019). Library preparation was by the immunoSEQ multiplex PCR assay. A mixture of 60 forward primers for TCR Vbeta segments and 13 reverse primers for TCR Jbeta segments was used in the multiplex PCR. The source is immuneACCESS, and TCRdb retained only in-frame sequences with V and J called. Part of the clones is not carried over; for the studies checked, unresolved V genes explain less than half of this, and the remainder is unexplained. A total of about 150,000 clones appear in this sample, around 65% of them only once. Around 3% of the sample comes from the top ten. The material sequenced was PBMCs. The receptors stem from a woman aged 30 to 39 in good health and CMV-seropositive.

This chain links TRBV28 with TRBJ1-6, with no clear D. Germline V gene sequence: CDR1 MDHEN, CDR2 SYDVKM. This CDR3 is 12 amino acids long. Trimming left V 2 bases short and J 14 bases short, with 10 bases between. In DNA, the CDR3 is TGTGCCAGCAGTTTACCTACCATCACCCTCCACTTT. It codes for CASSLPTITLHF.

This clone was seen a few times. The chain links TRBV5-4 to TRBJ2-5; 9 positions match TRBD1. The CDR3 spans 14 residues. Germline V gene lookup returns CDR1 SGHNT and CDR2 YYREEE (reference sequence). The junction had 8 bases not matched to a gene; V was cut back by 10 bases and J by 1 base. For the CDR3, the DNA is TGTGCCTTGCAAGGACAGGGGCCCCAAGAGACCCAGTACTTC. This sequence encodes CALQGQGPQETQYF.

The chain combines TRBV19 with TRBJ1-4, with 7 bases fitting TRBD1. The ends lost 6 bases at V and 6 bases at J; junction bases unmatched: 7. Germline loops: CDR1 LNHDA, CDR2 SQIVND (reference sequence). The CDR3 extends over 14 amino acids. CDR3 DNA sequence: TGTGCCAGTAGCTCACAGGGGTTGGATGAAAAACTGTTTTTT. It specifies CASSSQGLDEKLFF. Variable domain in full (rest from reference TRBV19 and TRBJ1-4): DGGITQSPKYLFRKEGQNVTLSCEQNLNHDAMYWYRQDPGQGLRLIYYSQIVNDFQKGDIAEGYSVSREKKESFPLTVTSAQKNPTAFYLCASSSQGLDEKLFFGSGTQLSVL.

The rearrangement uses TRBV2 and TRBJ2-3; 11 bases fit TRBD2. The CDR3 spans 17 residues. Per germline, CDR1 SNHLY and CDR2 FYNNEI. J gave up 0 bases and V 4 bases, and 6 bases lay outside the gene matches. The CDR3 loop is CASSGLAGRVSTDTQYF. For the CDR3, the DNA is TGTGCCAGCAGTGGACTAGCGGGGAGAGTCAGCACAGATACGCAGTATTTT.

This rearrangement joins TRBV28 to TRBJ1-1; 8 bases align to TRBD1. V gave up 5 bases and J gave up 7 bases; unmatched junction bases: 6. The germline V gene encodes CDR1 MDHEN and CDR2 SYDVKM. CDR3 length: 13 amino acids. In DNA, the CDR3 is TGTGCCAGCAGTCCTCGGACAGGGCTTGAAGCTTTCTTT. Translating gives CASSPRTGLEAFF.

The genes are TRBV7-3 and TRBJ2-5; D is perhaps TRBD2 (5 bases). The length of the CDR3 is 13 residues. Germline CDR1 SGHTA, CDR2 FQGTGA. Trimming left V 2 bases short and J 9 bases short, with 13 bases between. This chain's CDR3 is CASSLGGRDPQYF. As DNA, the CDR3 is TGTGCCAGCAGCTTAGGAGGACGGGATCCCCAGTACTTC.

V gene TRBV10-1 combines with J gene TRBJ2-7, with a tentative D call TRBD1 (8 bases). Germline loops: CDR1 WNHNN, CDR2 SYGVQD (reference sequence). The CDR3 covers 15 residues. Trimming took 6 bases from V and 6 from J, leaving 21 bases between them. The chain's CDR3 is CASRLQQGGLFEQYF. The CDR3 region has the DNA TGCGCCAGCAGACTCCAACAGGGGGGGCTTTTCGAGCAGTACTTC.

The rearrangement links TRBV14 to TRBJ1-3, with TRBD1 as a possible D gene (6 bases). Germline CDR1 is SGHDN and CDR2 is FVKESK. This CDR3 spans 14 amino acids. Trimming cost V 4 bases and J 1 base, with 8 bases left between them. CDR3 coding DNA: TGTGCCAGCAGCCCCGGGACATCTGGAAACACCATATATTTT. Amino acid sequence: CASSPGTSGNTIYF.

The CDR3 spells CASSLGWQGTEAFF. CDR3 DNA sequence: TGCGCCAGCAGCTTGGGGTGGCAGGGTACTGAAGCTTTCTTT. The chain couples TRBV5-1 to TRBJ1-1; maybe TRBD1 (5 bases). Looked up from germline, CDR1 is SGHRS and CDR2 is YFSETQ. Trimming cost V 0 bases and J 5 bases, with 11 bases left between them. The CDR3 spans 14 residues.

V gene TRBV23-1 combines with J gene TRBJ1-1; D is unclear. TRBV23-1 is identified as an open reading frame with a role that is uncertain. The ends were cut back, 0 bases at V and 5 bases at J, with 19 bases in the middle. The CDR3 is 17 residues long. The CDR3 DNA reads TGCGCCAGCAGTCAATCGACGATTAGGCGGAGGGAAACTGAAGCTTTCTTT. It encodes CASSQSTIRRRETEAFF.

The V gene is TRBV10-1, the J gene TRBJ2-2, with 13 nucleotides matching TRBD2. This CDR3 region has 19 residues. Germline V gene data show CDR1 as WNHNN and CDR2 as SYGVQD (reference sequence). With 9 bases clipped from V and 2 bases from J, the junction kept 15 bases outside the gene matches. The DNA for the CDR3 is TGCGCCAGATATTACGGACTAGCGGGAGTGGGGACCAACACCGGGGAGCTGTTTTTT. Amino acid sequence: CARYYGLAGVGTNTGELFF.

The rearrangement uses TRBV29-1 and TRBJ2-7; possibly TRBD2 for D (6 bases). Trimming cost V 6 bases and J 6 bases, with 18 bases left between them. The CDR3 loop spans 13 amino acids. CDR1 is SQVTM and CDR2 is ANQGSEA in the germline V gene. For the CDR3, the DNA is TGCAGCGTCCAGGAGGGCCGTTGGAGCGAGCAGTACTTC. Its protein is CSVQEGRWSEQYF.

The genes are TRBV5-1 and TRBJ1-6, with 7 bases aligning to TRBD1. This CDR3 spans 16 amino acids. CDR1 and CDR2 (germline): SGHRS, YFSETQ. Losses at the gene ends were 4 bases for V and 6 bases for J; bases not matched to a gene: 10. CDR3 sequence reads: CASSTGSGQLNSPLHF. The CDR3 region has the DNA TGCGCCAGCAGCACGGGATCGGGACAGCTTAATTCACCCCTCCACTTT.

V usage is TRBV7-9 and J usage is TRBJ2-5; D unresolved. Near its end, the DNA agrees better with TRBJ2-7, so the J call may be wrong. From germline, CDR1 is SEHNR and CDR2 FQNEAQ (reference sequence). This CDR3 contains 11 residues. The CDR3 DNA reads TGTGCCAGCAGCCGAGGCTACGAGCAGTACTTC. This translates into CASSRGYEQYF.

V and J are TRBV6-5 and TRBJ2-3, with a weak D call TRBD2 (5 bases). Germline V lookup: CDR1 MNHEY, CDR2 SVGAGI. There are 12 residues in the CDR3. The V end was cut by 6 bases, the J end by 6 bases, with 10 bases between. This CDR3 reads CASRTRYDTQYF. The CDR3, as DNA: TGTGCCAGCAGAACTAGATATGATACGCAGTATTTT.

The chain links TRBV30 to TRBJ2-1, with D possibly TRBD2 on 6 matching bases. The ends were cut back, 1 base at V and 0 bases at J, with 25 bases in the middle. From germline, CDR1 is GTSNPN and CDR2 SVGIG (reference sequence). The CDR3 runs to 20 residues. The CDR3 bases are TGTGCCTGGAGTGGTACCGAGGTAGCGGTCCTCCAGAGCTCCTACAATGAGCAGTTCTTC. Encoded protein: CAWSGTEVAVLQSSYNEQFF.

This clone was found a few times. The chain links TRBV5-1 to TRBJ1-4; D is possibly TRBD1 (6 bases). Deletions cut 1 base from V and 7 bases from J, with 14 bases between. The CDR3 has 15 residues. CDR1 and CDR2 (germline): SGHRS, YFSETQ. CDR3 in amino acids: CASSLTTGNFEKLFF. The CDR3, as DNA: TGCGCCAGCAGCTTGACGACAGGCAATTTTGAAAAACTGTTTTTT. Based on the CDR3 plus reference TRBV5-1 and TRBJ1-4, the full variable domain is KAGVTQTPRYLIKTRGQQVTLSCSPISGHRSVSWYQQTPGQGLQFLFEYFSETQRNKGNFPGRFSGRQFSNSRSEMNVSTLELGDSALYLCASSLTTGNFEKLFFGSGTQLSVL.

This chain joins TRBV18 and TRBJ2-7, with a tentative D call TRBD2 (6 bases). Trimming removed 0 bases from V and 2 bases from J, with 8 bases in between. Per the germline V gene, CDR1 is KGHSH and CDR2 is LQKENI. The CDR3 length is 14 residues. This chain's CDR3 is CASSPPAGPYEQYF. The CDR3 DNA is TGTGCCAGCTCACCACCTGCGGGACCCTACGAGCAGTACTTC.

The chain has TRBV5-6 and TRBJ2-1, with D hard to call. This CDR3 is built from 14 residues. The V gene's germline CDR1 is SGHDT and CDR2 YYEEEE. V shed 0 bases and J shed 6 bases, with 10 bases lying between them. The CDR3 coding sequence is TGTGCCAGCAGCTTGGTCCCTAGTCCCAATGAGCAGTTCTTC. This codes for CASSLVPSPNEQFF. Together with reference TRBV5-6 and TRBJ2-1, the CDR3 gives the full variable domain: DAGVTQSPTHLIKTRGQQVTLRCSPKSGHDTVSWYQQALGQGPQFIFQYYEEEERQRGNFPDRFSGHQFPNYSSELNVNALLLGDSALYLCASSLVPSPNEQFFGPGTRLTVL.

This CDR3 is CASSQGTAASEQYF. The DNA of the CDR3 is TGCGCCAGCAGCCAAGGGACTGCCGCGAGCGAGCAGTACTTC. The rearrangement joins TRBV4-1 to TRBJ2-7, with D possibly TRBD2 on 5 matching bases. The V end lost 1 base, the J end lost 6 bases, and 13 bases lay between the germline ends. The V gene's germline CDR1 is MGHRA and CDR2 YSYEKL. The CDR3 has 14 amino acids.

This clone showed up just once. The chain has TRBV10-2 and TRBJ2-5; 10 bases are shared with TRBD2. This CDR3 spans 15 amino acids. Germline CDR1 is WSHSY and CDR2 is SAAADI. The V and J ends lost 7 bases and 5 bases, in that order; junction bases with no gene match: 10. CDR3 amino acids: CASISGGVFAETQYF. The CDR3 DNA reads as TGCGCCAGCATAAGCGGGGGGGTGTTCGCCGAGACCCAGTACTTC.

CDR3 coding DNA: TGTGCCAGCAGCTCAGACCAAGAGACCCAGTACTTC. This sequence encodes CASSSDQETQYF. The J gene is TRBJ2-5, the V gene TRBV11-2; no clear D. The V gene lost 4 bases and the J gene lost 0 bases, with 3 bases spanning the gap. This CDR3 has 12 amino acids. Per germline, CDR1 SGHAT and CDR2 FQNNGV.